A selection of T cell receptor beta chains follows, all from one sample in a study of vaccination effects on CD4 cells after COVID-19. These receptors' targets are unknown. The repertoire was sequenced with immunoSEQ multiplex PCR; TCRdb's copy has only in-frame clones and lacks some. The sample contains about 14,000 clones, 80% of which appear only once. The input for sequencing was CD4+ T cells from PBMCs cultured with SARS-CoV-2 spike peptides, taken after COVID-19 vaccination. These receptors were collected from a human donor who had a prior SARS-CoV-2 infection. Each CDR3 is given with its conserved first and last residue. The D gene is left open where the match is weak. Expanded clones are given a class, and other clones once, few, many or no size at all.

clone size,V gene,D gene,J gene,CDR3 DNA,CDR3 protein
large,TRBV7-2,-,TRBJ2-2,TGTGCCAGCTCCTTGAGGGGGAGGGCCCCCACCGGGGAGCTGTTTTTT,CASSLRGRAPTGELFF
-,TRBV19,TRBD2,TRBJ2-1,TGTGCCAGTAGTATCGGCTCACTAGCGGGAGGCAATGAGCAGTTCTTC,CASSIGSLAGGNEQFF
-,TRBV2,-,TRBJ2-7,TGTGCCCAGAACCGGGACTTTTCCTACGAGCAGTACTTC,CAQNRDFSYEQYF
-,TRBV5-1,-,TRBJ2-7,TGCGCCAGCAGCTCCTACCTCCGGGTCCGAACCTACGAGCAGTACTTC,CASSSYLRVRTYEQYF
-,TRBV6-1,-,TRBJ1-5,TGTGCCAGCAGTGAAGTGGCAGGGTCAAATCAGCCCCAGCATTTT,CASSEVAGSNQPQHF
-,TRBV11-1,-,TRBJ1-1,TGTGCCAGCAGCTTCGGGGGTGAGGACACTGAAGCTTTCTTT,CASSFGGEDTEAFF
-,TRBV6-5,-,TRBJ1-2,TGTGCCAGCAGTTACTCTAGGGGGGGAGGGGGCTACACCTTC,CASSYSRGGGGYTF
once,TRBV29-1,-,TRBJ2-1,TGCAGCGTTGAAGAGTCGATAGACAGGCCACAGTTCTTC,CSVEESIDRPQFF
-,TRBV5-5,-,TRBJ2-5,TGTGCCAGCAGCCACGCCGGGACCCTTAAAGAGACCCAGTACTTC,CASSHAGTLKETQYF
-,TRBV6-6,TRBD1,TRBJ1-1,TGTGCCAGCACCAGTCCGGGACAGGGGGTTTTTGCTGAAGCTTTCTTT,CASTSPGQGVFAEAFF
-,TRBV5-1,-,TRBJ2-3,TGCGCCAGCAGCTTGGGCTTAGGTTTTTGGTTGGATACGCAGTATTTT,CASSLGLGFWLDTQYF
-,TRBV7-9,TRBD1,TRBJ2-2,TGTGCCAGCAGCTGGACAGGGGGAAGCGGGGAGCTGTTTTTT,CASSWTGGSGELFF
once,TRBV19,TRBD1,TRBJ2-3,TGTGCCAGTAGTATAGTGGGACAGGGTAAAGGCACAGATACGCAGTATTTT,CASSIVGQGKGTDTQYF
-,TRBV18,-,TRBJ2-1,TGTGCCAGCTCACCACCGGATGGGGGTTGGGATGAGCAGTTCTTC,CASSPPDGGWDEQFF
-,TRBV2,-,TRBJ1-1,TGTGCCAGCAGTTTCACCATAGACACTGAAGCTTTCTTT,CASSFTIDTEAFF
-,TRBV3-1/TRBV3-2,TRBD2,TRBJ2-1,TGTGCCAGCAGCCGAGTAGTACGGCTAGCGGGAGCTAACAATGAGCAGTTCTTC,CASSRVVRLAGANNEQFF
-,TRBV5-5,-,TRBJ1-1,TGTGCCAGCAGCTTGTGGTGGGGGGGGAACACTGAAGCTTTCTTT,CASSLWWGGNTEAFF
few,TRBV6-2/TRBV6-3,-,TRBJ2-1,TGTGCCAGCAGTTACTTGGCTAGCGAGTACAATGAGCAGTTCTTC,CASSYLASEYNEQFF
-,TRBV28,-,TRBJ1-2,TGTGCCAGCAATGACAGAATAACTAACTATGGCTACACCTTC,CASNDRITNYGYTF
-,TRBV29-1,-,TRBJ2-3,TGCAGCGCCGATGACGGGGGCACAGATACGCAGTATTTT,CSADDGGTDTQYF
-,TRBV30,-,TRBJ1-5,TGTGCCTGGGGCGGGGGCAGCCATCAGCCCCAGCATTTT,CAWGGGSHQPQHF
-,TRBV9,-,TRBJ2-2,TGTGCCAGCAGCGTAGGGCAGGACCGAAGTTATCACACCGGGGAGCTGTTTTTT,CASSVGQDRSYHTGELFF
-,TRBV6-2/TRBV6-3,TRBD1,TRBJ2-7,TGTGCCAGCAGTTACGGGCAGGGGGCCTCCTACGAGCAGTACTTC,CASSYGQGASYEQYF
once,TRBV5-7,-,TRBJ2-5,TGTGCCAGCAGCCCCCTCGCCACCCGCCTAGCCGAACAAGAGACCCAGTACTTC,CASSPLATRLAEQETQYF
once,TRBV7-3,TRBD2,TRBJ2-5,TGTGCCAGCAGCTTAAGGGCGGGAGGGGAGACCCAGTACTTC,CASSLRAGGETQYF
-,TRBV4-2,TRBD2,TRBJ2-1,TGTGCCAGCAGCCCGAATAGCGGGAGGGCGGAGGAGCAGTTCTTC,CASSPNSGRAEEQFF
-,TRBV9,TRBD1,TRBJ1-5,TGTGCCAGCAGCGTAGTGACAGGGCCCAATCAGCCCCAGCATTTT,CASSVVTGPNQPQHF
-,TRBV7-3,TRBD2,TRBJ2-5,TGTGCCAGCAGCTTAAGGCCCCGCGGGCTAGCGGGAGGCATGGGGCGGGAGACCCAGTACTTC,CASSLRPRGLAGGMGRETQYF
-,TRBV5-8,-,TRBJ2-1,TGTGCCAGCAGCTTGTTTGGATTTTGGGGCAATGAGCAGTTCTTC,CASSLFGFWGNEQFF
-,TRBV10-3,-,TRBJ1-1,TGTGCCATCAGTGAGTCGGTGGCAGCAACTGAAGCTTTCTTT,CAISESVAATEAFF
-,TRBV7-2,TRBD2,TRBJ2-1,TGTGCCAGCAGCTTACGGCGGAGCGGGAGGATGCCCTACAATGAGCAGTTCTTC,CASSLRRSGRMPYNEQFF
-,TRBV18,-,TRBJ2-7,TGTGCCAGCTCACGCGCGATAACAGGGTTTTACGAGCAGTACTTC,CASSRAITGFYEQYF
-,TRBV5-5,-,TRBJ1-2,TGTGCCAGCAGCTCTGACACGTCCTGGGGAGGCTACACCTTC,CASSSDTSWGGYTF
-,TRBV24-1,TRBD1,TRBJ1-1,TGTGCCACCAGGGCAGGGGGTGGCACTGAAGCTTTCTTT,CATRAGGGTEAFF
-,TRBV5-5,-,TRBJ2-2,TGTGCCAGCACCCAATCCTCGCCTACTAGAACCGGGGAGCTGTTTTTT,CASTQSSPTRTGELFF
-,TRBV6-1,TRBD2,TRBJ2-1,TGTGCCAGCAGTGAAGACTGGACTAGCGGGAGACTCTACAATGAGCAGTTCTTC,CASSEDWTSGRLYNEQFF
-,TRBV2,TRBD2,TRBJ2-7,TGTGCCAGCAGTTTCACTAGCGGGAGTTACGAGCAGTACTTC,CASSFTSGSYEQYF
-,TRBV12-3/TRBV12-4,TRBD1,TRBJ1-3,TGTGCCAGCAGTGTGGACAGGGAAGGCACCATATATTTT,CASSVDREGTIYF
-,TRBV5-1,TRBD2,TRBJ2-5,TGCGCCAGCAGCTGGGGTACTAGCGCTGAGACCCAGTACTTC,CASSWGTSAETQYF
-,TRBV4-3,TRBD1,TRBJ1-2,TGCGCCAGCAGCCAGGTTTCTGACAGGGAGGAGCGAGGCTACACCTTC,CASSQVSDREERGYTF
-,TRBV18,-,TRBJ1-5,TGTGCCAGCTCAGGACCCAGGGGCGGTCAGCCCCAGCATTTT,CASSGPRGGQPQHF
-,TRBV6-2/TRBV6-3,TRBD2,TRBJ2-2,TGTGCCAGCAGTCAGACTAGCGGGAGTAACACCGGGGAGCTGTTTTTT,CASSQTSGSNTGELFF
-,TRBV15,-,TRBJ1-5,TGTGCCACCAGTCACATATCCTATCAGCCCCAGCATTTT,CATSHISYQPQHF
-,TRBV5-1,TRBD2,TRBJ2-7,TGCGCCAGCAGCTACGGGACTAGCGGCTACGAGCAGTACTTC,CASSYGTSGYEQYF
-,TRBV9,-,TRBJ2-2,TGTGCCAGCAGCCGGCAGAACACCGGGGAGCTGTTTTTT,CASSRQNTGELFF
-,TRBV15,-,TRBJ1-2,TGTGCCACCAGCAGCGCGCCCGGGGTTTACTACTATGGCTACACCTTC,CATSSAPGVYYYGYTF
-,TRBV11-2,-,TRBJ2-7,TGTGCCAGCACAAACCCTACAGGGAGGTACGAGCAGTACTTC,CASTNPTGRYEQYF
-,TRBV7-2,-,TRBJ2-5,TGTGCCAGCAGTTTATCGGACGAGGTGTCGGGGTTCTCGGAGACCCAGTACTTC,CASSLSDEVSGFSETQYF
-,TRBV5-6,-,TRBJ1-1,TGTGCCAGCAGCTTCTTTGTCCCCTTCGGGAACACTGAAGCTTTCTTT,CASSFFVPFGNTEAFF
-,TRBV11-3,-,TRBJ2-2,TGTGCCAGCAGCCTACGAAGGAGCCTGTTTTTT,CASSLRRSLFF
-,TRBV5-3,-,TRBJ1-1,TGTGCCAGAAGCTTTATAGGCAGGGGGAACACTGAAGCTTTCTTT,CARSFIGRGNTEAFF
-,TRBV6-2/TRBV6-3,-,TRBJ1-5,TGTGCCAGCAGTTACCTAGGGGGGTTACTCAGCAATCAGCCCCAGCATTTT,CASSYLGGLLSNQPQHF
once,TRBV5-1,TRBD1,TRBJ2-1,TGCGCCAGCAGCTTGAGGCCTCGGACAGGGCCGACCTTTTGGTCCTATGAGCAGTTCTTC,CASSLRPRTGPTFWSYEQFF
-,TRBV3-1/TRBV3-2,-,TRBJ2-7,TGTGCCAGCAGCCAAGGAGGGGCCTCCTACGAGCAGTACTTC,CASSQGGASYEQYF
-,TRBV24-1,TRBD2,TRBJ2-3,TGTGCCACCAGTGATCGGGGGGGGACAGATACGCAGTATTTT,CATSDRGGTDTQYF
-,TRBV2,-,TRBJ2-2,TGTGCCAGCAGGTACTTCTCGGGCAACACCGGGGAGCTGTTTTTT,CASRYFSGNTGELFF